This paragraph covers one T cell receptor beta chain sequence. This sample stems from a study of blood T cell repertoires in COVID-19. Turning to the study itself: Some COVID-19 samples were acute and others convalescent; all came from the United States, Italy and Spain.

Original data processing: From reference gene primer amplification, estimates of nucleated cell counts were derived. The data were produced by immunoSEQ multiplex PCR, yet TCRdb's version contains in-frame clones alone and is incomplete. V, J and clone size derive from that table, while D and trimming were established from the DNA sequence. The data hold more than 300,000 clones, with around 88% observed a single time. The sample taken for sequencing was peripheral blood. The origin of this receptor is a woman aged 45-65 years with acute or convalescent COVID-19.

CDR3 sequence (DNA): TGTGCCAGCAGCCTCCGGGACAGAATTAACTATGGCTACACCTTC. This codes for CASSLRDRINYGYTF. This chain uses TRBV5-6 with TRBJ1-2; 7 bases are a match to TRBD1. The V gene's germline CDR1 is SGHDT and CDR2 YYEEEE. This CDR3 spans 15 amino acids. V dropped 4 bases and J dropped 1; count of bases not matched to a gene: 7.